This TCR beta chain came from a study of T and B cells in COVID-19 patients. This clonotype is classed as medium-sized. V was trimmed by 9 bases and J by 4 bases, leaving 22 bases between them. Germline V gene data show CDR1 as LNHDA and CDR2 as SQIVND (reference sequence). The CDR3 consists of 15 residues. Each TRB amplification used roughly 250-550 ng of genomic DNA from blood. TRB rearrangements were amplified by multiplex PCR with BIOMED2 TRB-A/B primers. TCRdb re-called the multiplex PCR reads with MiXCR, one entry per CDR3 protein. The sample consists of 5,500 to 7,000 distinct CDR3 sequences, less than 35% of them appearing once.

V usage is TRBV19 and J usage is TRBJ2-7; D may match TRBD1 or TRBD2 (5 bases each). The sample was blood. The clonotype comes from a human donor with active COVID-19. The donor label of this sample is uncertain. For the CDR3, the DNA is TGTGCCAGCAGTCGCGAGGGGTCCTTTCCTTACGAGCAGTACTTC. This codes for CASSREGSFPYEQYF.